This T cell receptor beta chain originates from a study of cytomegalovirus exposure and HLA in healthy donors. The study, taken as a whole, reports: Near-uniform donor sequencing depth was presumed by presence/absence analyses. HLA allele associations emerged for fewer than 20,000 TCR beta sequences in a later analysis, at 0.05 false discovery rate. Analyzed later, most CMV-associated TCR beta chains appeared HLA-restricted.

About this clone: The antigen is undetermined.

Germline V CDR1 and CDR2: MNHEY, SMNVEV (reference sequence). The ends lost 5 bases at V and 1 base at J; junction bases unmatched: 11. The CDR3 has 16 amino acids. 13 Jbeta primers and 60 Vbeta primers were used for the PCR. TCRdb keeps only in-frame clones here, not all; method: immunoSEQ multiplex PCR. The sample shows about 88,000 clones, about nine tenths of them seen only once. Healthy bone marrow donors made up the cohort. This TCR derives from a young man in good health and CMV-seronegative. The chain employs TRBV27 and TRBJ2-7; 7 nucleotides agree with TRBD1. Material for sequencing was PBMCs. CDR3 sequence reads: CASSDTLPTGSYEQYF. CDR3 coding DNA: TGTGCCAGCAGTGACACACTTCCGACAGGGTCCTACGAGCAGTACTTC.